Listed here are 14 T cell receptor beta chains from one sample, sequenced in a study of tumour-infiltrating T cells in Burkitt lymphoma. Profiled with immunoSEQ multiplex PCR; TCRdb holds only in-frame clones, not every one. Here the sample spans about 3,000 clones, about an eighth being singletons. The sequenced sample was tumor tissue. Every receptor here comes from a human donor with Burkitt lymphoma.

By frequency in the sample, this clone is large. The chain uses TRBV19 and TRBJ1-5, with D possibly TRBD1 on 5 matching bases. Deletions cut 3 bases from V and 0 bases from J, with 15 bases between. CDR3 length: 17 residues. Germline V gene data show CDR1 as LNHDA and CDR2 as SQIVND (reference sequence). In nucleotides, the CDR3 is TGTGCCAGTAGTATTAGGGACGGAGGAATTAGCAATCAGCCCCAGCATTTT. It codes for CASSIRDGGISNQPQHF.

The chain has TRBV29-1 and TRBJ2-4; perhaps TRBD1 as D (5 bases). Germline CDR1 is SQVTM and CDR2 is ANQGSEA. V gave up 8 bases and J gave up 8 bases, with 13 bases separating them. The CDR3 loop spans 11 amino acids. The CDR3 DNA sequence: TGCAGCTATCGAAGGGGTGACATTCAGTACTTC. Protein sequence: CSYRRGDIQYF.

The chain couples TRBV7-3 to TRBJ2-2, with TRBD2 matching over 9 bases. The V gene end was trimmed by 0 bases and the J gene end by 5 bases; junction bases not matched to a gene: 4. The CDR3 is 16 residues long. Germline V gene sequence: CDR1 SGHTA, CDR2 FQGTGA. The CDR3 reads CASSLTPAGGTGELFF. CDR3 nucleotide sequence: TGTGCCAGCAGCTTAACTCCAGCGGGGGGAACCGGGGAGCTGTTTTTT.

The chain's CDR3 is CASSSWGGGGYGYTF. The CDR3 bases are TGTGCCAGCAGCTCCTGGGGGGGTGGAGGCTATGGCTACACCTTC. This chain uses TRBV7-2 with TRBJ1-2, with TRBD1 as a possible D gene (5 bases). The germline V gene encodes CDR1 SGHTA and CDR2 FQGNSA. The CDR3 is made up of 15 amino acids. V dropped 4 bases and J dropped 4 bases, with 16 bases sitting between them. Full variable domain (missing parts from reference TRBV7-2 and TRBJ1-2): GAGVSQSPSNKVTEKGKDVELRCDPISGHTALYWYRQSLGQGLEFLIYFQGNSAPDKSGLPSDRFSAERTGGSVSTLTIQRTQQEDSAVYLCASSSWGGGGYGYTFGSGTRLTVV.

V usage is TRBV21-1 and J usage is TRBJ2-7; the D call TRBD1 from the table was never checked on the DNA. TRBV21-1 is termed a pseudogene. This CDR3 is 16 amino acids long. The CDR3: CASSKDRDRESYEQYF. The CDR3 nucleotides read TGTGCCAGCAGCAAAGACCGGGACAGGGAATCGTACGAGCAGTACTTC.

This clone was counted between two and nine times. This rearrangement joins TRBV20-1 to TRBJ2-5; no clear D gene. The V gene lost 5 bases and the J gene lost 5 bases, with 9 bases spanning the gap. The CDR3 is made up of 11 amino acids. Germline lookup yields CDR1 DFQATT and CDR2 SNEGSKA (reference sequence). CDR3 protein: CSADPAETQYF. DNA of the CDR3: TGCAGTGCTGACCCCGCGGAGACCCAGTACTTC.

On this clone itself: Other DNA sequences of this sample code for an identical CDR3. V gene TRBV1 combines with J gene TRBJ2-7; the table's D call, TRBD1, has no DNA check behind it. TRBV1 is a recognized pseudogene. CDR3 length: 15 amino acids. This CDR3 reads CTSSPGQIVSYEQYF. DNA for the CDR3: TGCACCAGCAGCCCGGGACAGATTGTCTCCTACGAACAGTACTTC.

The CDR3 here is CASSYLLGQASEQYF. CDR3 DNA: TGTGCCAGCAGTTACTTGCTGGGGCAGGCAAGCGAGCAGTACTTC. The chain joins TRBV6-5 to TRBJ2-7, with a tentative D call TRBD1 (5 bases). The CDR3 runs to 15 residues. The germline V gene has CDR1 MNHEY and CDR2 SVGAGI. Trimming took 1 base from V and 6 from J, leaving 16 bases between them.

This chain connects TRBV9 to TRBJ1-3, with D uncertain. The ends were cut back, 3 bases at V and 4 bases at J, with 8 bases in the middle. The CDR3 is made up of 13 amino acids. Germline lookup yields CDR1 SGDLS and CDR2 YYNGEE. The DNA of the CDR3 is TGTGCCAGCAGCGCCGAGCAAGGAAACACCATATATTTT. Protein product: CASSAEQGNTIYF.

A few counts support this clone. The chain joins TRBV4-2 to TRBJ2-7, with unresolved D. This CDR3 region has 14 residues. Per germline, CDR1 LGHNA and CDR2 YNFKEQ. V was clipped by 1 base and J by 3 bases, with 10 bases between them. CDR3 region: CASSQGDLSYEQYF. CDR3 nucleotide sequence: TGTGCCAGCAGCCAAGGAGACCTGAGCTACGAGCAGTACTTC.

This chain uses TRBV4-2 with TRBJ1-1; no clear D gene. In germline, CDR1 is LGHNA, CDR2 YNFKEQ. CDR3 length: 14 amino acids. V lost 4 bases and J lost 0, with 9 bases in between. The CDR3 nucleotides are TGTGCCAGCAGCCCAGGAAGCATGAACACTGAAGCTTTCTTT. Translating it yields CASSPGSMNTEAFF.

This rearrangement joins TRBV4-1 to TRBJ2-7; D is possibly TRBD1 or TRBD2 (5 bases each). Looked up from germline, CDR1 is MGHRA and CDR2 is YSYEKL. The CDR3 contains 16 residues. Deletions cut 1 base from V and 3 bases from J, with 16 bases between. CDR3 bases: TGCGCCAGCAGCCAAGGAGTCATGGGGGAAGGCTACGAGCAGTACTTC. The encoded protein is CASSQGVMGEGYEQYF.

This clone was seen a handful of times. This chain links TRBV5-1 with TRBJ2-5; D might be TRBD1 (6 bases). CDR3 size: 15 residues. Germline V gene data show CDR1 as SGHRS and CDR2 as YFSETQ. The V gene lost 0 bases and the J gene lost 2 bases, with 11 bases spanning the gap. This CDR3 is CASSLDAGEQETQYF. CDR3 DNA sequence: TGCGCCAGCAGCTTGGATGCAGGGGAGCAAGAGACCCAGTACTTC.

The sample holds a few counts of this clone. This chain uses TRBV4-3 with TRBJ1-1; weak D call: TRBD1 (5 bases). This CDR3 region has 16 residues. Germline V gene lookup returns CDR1 LGHNA and CDR2 YSLEER. V lost 4 bases to trimming and J lost 0 bases, with 15 bases between them. The CDR3 protein is CASSPMGGSMNTEAFF. Here the CDR3 DNA reads TGCGCCAGCAGCCCTATGGGGGGTTCAATGAACACTGAAGCTTTCTTT.